Following are 30 T cell receptor beta chains from one sample sequenced in a study of memory CD4+ T cells and cytomegalovirus serostatus. Single viable CD3+CD4+CD8-CD45RO+ cells were sorted as the memory CD4+ T cells. Sequenced by immunoSEQ multiplex PCR; TCRdb stores in-frame clones only, minus some. Here the sample spans some 41,000 clones, about 76% being singletons. Source material: memory CD4+ T cells from blood. Every receptor here comes from an adult in good health and CMV-seronegative.

The chain has TRBV5-8 and TRBJ1-1; D is unresolved. This CDR3 comprises 15 residues. Germline loops: CDR1 SGHTS, CDR2 YDEGEE. V lost 5 bases, J lost 5 bases, and 19 bases lay in between. The CDR3 DNA sequence: TGTGCCAGCAGACAGCTTATTATCTGGGATACTGAAGCTTTCTTT. The encoded protein is CASRQLIIWDTEAFF.

The J gene is TRBJ1-1, the V gene TRBV27; D unclear. Trimming took off 3 bases at V and 2 bases at J, with 7 bases between the two ends. The CDR3 length is 13 residues. Germline-derived CDR1 and CDR2 are MNHEY and SMNVEV (reference sequence). The CDR3 region is CASSFSPNTEAFF. CDR3 in DNA: TGTGCCAGCAGTTTCAGTCCAAACACTGAAGCTTTCTTT.

The chain links TRBV7-9 to TRBJ2-7; TRBD1 might be the D (5 bases). Germline V gene sequence: CDR1 SEHNR, CDR2 FQNEAQ (reference sequence). Trimming left V 3 bases short and J 7 bases short, with 16 bases between. The CDR3 is 14 residues long. The CDR3 sequence is CASSFGQGSEEQYF. CDR3 sequence (DNA): TGTGCCAGCAGCTTTGGCCAGGGATCGGAGGAGCAGTACTTC. Full variable domain (missing parts from reference TRBV7-9 and TRBJ2-7): DTGVSQNPRHKITKRGQNVTFRCDPISEHNRLYWYRQTLGQGPEFLTYFQNEAQLEKSRLLSDRFSAERPKGSFSTLEIQRTEQGDSAMYLCASSFGQGSEEQYFGPGTRLTVT.

J is TRBJ1-1 and V is TRBV7-8; 8 bases fit TRBD1. This CDR3 is built from 13 residues. CDR1 and CDR2 (germline): SGHVS, FQNEAQ. After removal of 5 bases from V and 7 bases from J, the junction contained 6 bases not matched to a gene. The DNA of the CDR3 is TGTGCCAGCAGCACCCTCGGGACAGGTGAAGCTTTCTTT. Translating gives CASSTLGTGEAFF.

V is TRBV7-9 and J is TRBJ1-2; D remains ambiguous. CDR3 size: 17 residues. Trimming cost V 6 bases and J 7 bases, with 27 bases left between them. Germline CDR1 and CDR2: SEHNR and FQNEAQ (reference sequence). DNA for the CDR3: TGTGCCAGCAGTGGATATCGCTTCGGAGCATTGAAAAGTGGCTACACCTTC. It codes for CASSGYRFGALKSGYTF.

The CDR3 nucleotides are TGTGCTAGTGGTCTCAAAACAGGGTACCAAGAGACCCAGTACTTC. The encoded protein is CASGLKTGYQETQYF. The rearrangement joins TRBV12-5 to TRBJ2-5; tentative D call: TRBD1 (6 bases). CDR3 length: 15 residues. Trimming shortened V by 5 bases and J by 0 bases, and 13 bases separated the two germline ends. Germline lookup yields CDR1 LGHNT and CDR2 FRNRAP.

J is TRBJ1-1 and V is TRBV7-2; D gene uncertain. The CDR3 extends over 13 amino acids. Trimming shortened V by 3 bases and J by 6 bases, and 11 bases separated the two germline ends. CDR1 is SGHTA, CDR2 FQGNSA, per germline. CDR3 nucleotides: TGTGCCAGCAGCTTTGTAGGATTCGCTGAAGCTTTCTTT. Translation: CASSFVGFAEAFF.

The chain uses TRBV20-1 and TRBJ1-1; D remains ambiguous. In germline, CDR1 is DFQATT, CDR2 SNEGSKA (reference sequence). The ends were cut back, 6 bases at V and 2 bases at J, with 7 bases in the middle. The CDR3 extends over 11 amino acids. The CDR3, as DNA: TGCAGTGCCCGGGTTAACACTGAAGCTTTCTTT. It yields the protein CSARVNTEAFF.

The CDR3 region is CASSAVDSNTGELFF. CDR3 DNA sequence: TGCGCCAGCAGTGCTGTGGATTCGAACACCGGGGAGCTGTTTTTT. This rearrangement joins TRBV10-1 to TRBJ2-2; D gene unclear. This CDR3 has 15 amino acids. V was trimmed by 4 bases and J by 0 bases, leaving 9 bases between them. CDR1 and CDR2 from the germline V gene are WNHNN and SYGVQD (reference sequence).

In this sample, this clone turned up a few times. The DNA is left out, because the CDR3 cannot be placed on it with certainty; the CDR3 is given as TCRdb lists it. Other DNA sequences within the sample encode an identical CDR3. The chain recombines TRBV2 with TRBJ1-4. Germline CDR1 is SNHLY and CDR2 is FYNNEI. The CDR3 comprises 15 residues, both ends counted. The CDR3 loop reads CASKTVPATNEKLFF.

The chain recombines TRBV12-2 with TRBJ2-3. TRBV12-2 is listed as a pseudogene. The CDR3 spans 22 residues. CDR3 region: CASRLLIDIRLGPLFCTDTQYF. As DNA, the CDR3 is TGTGCAAGTCGCTTGCTTATCGATATACGCTTAGGACCACTCTTCTGCACAGATACGCAGTATTTT.

The V call is TRBV6-5, the J call TRBJ1-1, with unresolved D. Trimming removed 6 bases from V and 9 bases from J, with 14 bases in between. The CDR3 contains 12 residues. Germline V gives CDR1 MNHEY, CDR2 SVGAGI. For the CDR3, the DNA is TGTGCCAGCAGCAACCTCGGGAAGAAAGCTTTCTTT. Translation: CASSNLGKKAFF.

The V and J genes are TRBV4-1 and TRBJ2-2; D may be TRBD2 (7 bases). V gave up 3 bases and J gave up 6 bases, with 17 bases separating them. Per germline, CDR1 MGHRA and CDR2 YSYEKL. There are 16 residues in the CDR3. CDR3 sequence: CASSQTGGRISGELFF. Written as DNA, the CDR3 is TGCGCCAGCAGCCAGACCGGGGGGCGAATATCCGGGGAGCTGTTTTTT.

The chain couples TRBV5-1 to TRBJ1-2; D is unresolved. This CDR3 is 13 amino acids long. Trimming cost V 3 bases and J 2 bases, with 8 bases left between them. The germline CDR1 and CDR2 sequences are SGHRS and YFSETQ. CDR3 amino acids: CASSSGGNYGYTF. In DNA form, the CDR3 reads TGCGCCAGCAGCTCCGGAGGAAACTATGGCTACACCTTC.

This clone occurred a few times. The chain combines TRBV6-1 with TRBJ2-5, with 9 positions matching TRBD2. The CDR3 loop spans 14 amino acids. The trim removed 8 bases at V and 5 bases at J, leaving 9 bases unmatched. CDR1 is MNHNS and CDR2 is SASEGT in the germline V gene. CDR3 sequence: CASSGRGGWETQYF. In DNA form, the CDR3 reads TGTGCCAGCTCCGGGCGGGGGGGCTGGGAGACCCAGTACTTC.

The genes are TRBV6-5 and TRBJ2-6; TRBD1 might be the D (6 bases). Between the trimmed V and J ends, which lost 1 base and 2 bases, there was a span of 9 bases. The CDR3 consists of 16 residues. Germline V lookup: CDR1 MNHEY, CDR2 SVGAGI. The CDR3 region has the DNA TGTGCCAGCAGTTACTTCACAGGGACTGGGGCCAACGTCCTGACTTTC. This encodes CASSYFTGTGANVLTF.

The chain has TRBV6-5 and TRBJ1-1; a weak D match, TRBD1 (6 bases). The length of the CDR3 is 14 residues. V was clipped by 0 bases and J by 6 bases, with 11 bases between them. Germline V CDR1 and CDR2: MNHEY, SVGAGI. CDR3 loop: CASSYSRGRAEAFF. The CDR3 coding sequence is TGTGCCAGCAGTTACTCGAGGGGGAGGGCTGAAGCTTTCTTT.

V is TRBV30 and J is TRBJ1-6; D gene uncertain. The CDR3 covers 14 residues. Germline assignment: CDR1 GTSNPN and CDR2 SVGIG (reference sequence). V lost 3 bases to trimming and J lost 0 bases, with 6 bases between them. CDR3 in DNA: TGTGCCTGGAGACGCAGCTCCTATAATTCACCCCTCCACTTT. It codes for CAWRRSSYNSPLHF. The whole variable domain, filled in from reference TRBV30 and TRBJ1-6, reads SQTIHQWPATLVQPVGSPLSLECTVEGTSNPNLYWYRQAAGRGLQLLFYSVGIGQISSEVPQNLSASRPQDRQFILSSKKLLLSDSGFYLCAWRRSSYNSPLHFGNGTRLTVT.

The count of this clone is one. The V call is TRBV30, the J call TRBJ2-5, with D possibly TRBD2 on 5 matching bases. The CDR3 sequence is 13 residues long. From germline, CDR1 is GTSNPN and CDR2 SVGIG (reference sequence). Trimming cost V 2 bases and J 2 bases, with 9 bases left between them. This chain's CDR3 is CAWSRREQETQYF. CDR3 DNA: TGTGCCTGGAGTAGAAGGGAGCAAGAGACCCAGTACTTC. Looking up the rest from reference TRBV30 and TRBJ2-5 gives the full variable domain: SQTIHQWPATLVQPVGSPLSLECTVEGTSNPNLYWYRQAAGRGLQLLFYSVGIGQISSEVPQNLSASRPQDRQFILSSKKLLLSDSGFYLCAWSRREQETQYFGPGTRLLVL.

The V call is TRBV5-6, the J call TRBJ2-7; a weak D match, TRBD1 (6 bases). Germline V CDR1 and CDR2: SGHDT, YYEEEE. Trimming took 3 bases from V and 10 from J, leaving 17 bases between them. This CDR3 is 13 amino acids long. Here the CDR3 DNA reads TGTGCCAGCAGCTGGGTGGGACAAGGGAACCAGTACTTC. It encodes CASSWVGQGNQYF.

The rearrangement links TRBV18 to TRBJ2-1; tentative D call: TRBD1 (5 bases). The germline V gene encodes CDR1 KGHSH and CDR2 LQKENI. V was shortened by 0 bases and J by 7 bases, with 13 bases between the two germline ends. This CDR3 has 15 residues. The CDR3 reads CASSPPNTRANEQFF. CDR3 nucleotides: TGTGCCAGCTCACCACCAAACACCAGGGCAAATGAGCAGTTCTTC.

This clone appeared a few times. This chain links TRBV4-1 with TRBJ2-7; 12 nucleotides align to TRBD2. The CDR3 is 15 amino acids. Per germline, CDR1 MGHRA and CDR2 YSYEKL. V lost 0 bases to trimming and J lost 6 bases; unmatched junction nucleotides: 3. The CDR3 region is CASSQELAGGREQYF. In DNA form, the CDR3 reads TGCGCCAGCAGCCAAGAACTAGCGGGGGGACGCGAGCAGTACTTC.

This clone was seen just once. The chain has TRBV7-8 and TRBJ1-1, with 7 bases identical to TRBD1. Germline loops: CDR1 SGHVS, CDR2 FQNEAQ. The V and J ends lost 1 base and 6 bases, in that order; junction bases with no gene match: 8. The CDR3 is made up of 15 amino acids. CDR3 nucleotide sequence: TGTGCCAGCAGCTTAGATGAGGGGGCAGGCGCTGAAGCTTTCTTT. It translates to CASSLDEGAGAEAFF.

The chain combines TRBV28 with TRBJ1-2; D unresolved. CDR3 length: 10 residues. The V end was cut by 4 bases, the J end by 8 bases, with 5 bases between. Looked up from germline, CDR1 is MDHEN and CDR2 is SYDVKM. CDR3 nucleotide sequence: TGTGCCAGCAGTTCCCGCGGCTACACCTTC. This sequence encodes CASSSRGYTF.

CDR3 sequence (DNA): TGTGCCAGCAGCTTGGTAGGGGGCACTGGGGCCAACGTCCTGACTTTC. Translating it yields CASSLVGGTGANVLTF. This chain links TRBV5-8 with TRBJ2-6; 7 positions agree with TRBD1. Germline-derived CDR1 and CDR2 are SGHTS and YDEGEE. With V trimmed by 0 bases and J by 2 bases, 2 bases remained unmatched. The CDR3 contains 16 residues.

The chain couples TRBV6-5 to TRBJ1-2; D is ambiguous. With 7 bases removed from V and 2 bases from J, the gap between germline ends came to 11 bases. This CDR3 comprises 13 residues. The V gene's germline CDR1 is MNHEY and CDR2 SVGAGI. The CDR3 region has the DNA TGTGCCAGCAACCCCCATGGGAACTATGGCTACACCTTC. This gives the protein CASNPHGNYGYTF.

The V and J genes are TRBV14 and TRBJ1-3, with D possibly being TRBD1 (5 bases). Between the trimmed V and J ends, which lost 6 bases and 0 bases, there was a span of 12 bases. Per germline, CDR1 SGHDN and CDR2 FVKESK. The CDR3 extends over 15 amino acids. CDR3 in DNA: TGTGCCAGCAGAGGGACCAGCGACTCTGGAAACACCATATATTTT. It codes for CASRGTSDSGNTIYF.

The chain links TRBV7-3 to TRBJ2-2, with TRBD2 as a possible D gene (5 bases). Germline values: CDR1 SGHTA, CDR2 FQGTGA. Trimming took off 5 bases at V and 5 bases at J, with 9 bases between the two ends. The CDR3 runs to 13 residues. The CDR3 loop is CASSGLRTGELFF. The CDR3, as DNA: TGTGCCAGCAGCGGACTGCGAACCGGGGAGCTGTTTTTT. Complete variable domain (other parts from reference TRBV7-3 and TRBJ2-2): GAGVSQTPSNKVTEKGKYVELRCDPISGHTALYWYRQSLGQGPEFLIYFQGTGAADDSGLPNDRFFAVRPEGSVSTLKIQRTERGDSAVYLCASSGLRTGELFFGEGSRLTVL.

The sample holds a few counts of this clone. The chain has TRBV6-5 and TRBJ2-2; 8 nucleotides agree with TRBD2. Germline V gene data show CDR1 as MNHEY and CDR2 as SVGAGI. The CDR3 is made up of 15 amino acids. Trimming removed 6 bases from V and 7 bases from J; junction bases left unmatched: 10. The DNA of the CDR3 is TGTGCCAGCAGACCACCGGGACTAGAAAGCGGGGAGCTGTTTTTT. As protein: CASRPPGLESGELFF.

The chain has TRBV5-6 and TRBJ2-1; TRBD1 aligns across 8 bases. Germline lookup yields CDR1 SGHDT and CDR2 YYEEEE. CDR3 length: 14 amino acids. V gave up 0 bases and J gave up 7 bases; unmatched junction bases: 3. CDR3 in amino acids: CASSLVDRENEQFF. CDR3 in DNA: TGTGCCAGCAGCTTGGTGGACAGGGAAAATGAGCAGTTCTTC.